The subject of this entry is one T cell receptor (beta chain). Its antigen is as yet unknown. This specimen belongs to a study of T cell responses to AZD1222 COVID-19 vaccine. Whole-study results and caveats: Spike-specific TCR depth and breadth grew after two AZD1222 doses.

V lost 2 bases and J 10 bases, leaving 15 bases between the germline ends. The CDR3 has 15 residues. The V gene's germline CDR1 is SGHTA and CDR2 FQGTGA. Data came from immunoSEQ multiplex PCR; TCRdb stores just in-frame clones and leaves some out. The sample shows approximately 71,000 clones, 80% to 85% of them seen only once. The chain employs TRBV7-3 and TRBJ1-6, with D possibly TRBD1 on 6 matching bases. This clonotype originated in an adult in good health. The specimen was peripheral blood, collected on day 0 of AZD1222 vaccination. The DNA for the CDR3 is TGTGCCAGCAGCTTATCAGGACAGAGCCTGTCACCCCTCCACTTT. This encodes CASSLSGQSLSPLHF.